This entry lists 24 T cell receptor beta chains sequenced from one sample in a study of Ad26.COV2.S vaccination and SARS-CoV-2 variants. Sequencing used immunoSEQ multiplex PCR; TCRdb keeps in-frame clones, though not all of them. The sample includes over 400,000 clones, 92% seen only once; the top ten take less than 2%. Treatment: roughly 20 received Ad26.COV2.S at low or high dose, single or two shots; 5 received placebo; per-sample allocation not given. The investigators took samples on day 63 after the first vaccine or placebo injection. The source was peripheral blood, collected in a trial of Ad26.COV2.S vaccine versus placebo. These receptors were taken from a person between 18 and 65 years old who received the Ad26.COV2.S COVID-19 vaccine or a placebo.

The chain links TRBV29-1 to TRBJ1-1; a weak D match, TRBD1 (5 bases). V shed 0 bases and J shed 0 bases, with 14 bases lying between them. Per germline, CDR1 SQVTM and CDR2 ANQGSEA. The length of the CDR3 is 16 residues. The CDR3 loop reads CSVEDRRGTVNTEAFF. The DNA for the CDR3 is TGCAGCGTTGAAGATCGTAGAGGGACGGTGAACACTGAAGCTTTCTTT.

The rearrangement uses TRBV14 and TRBJ2-7; possibly TRBD1 for D (6 bases). CDR3 length: 18 amino acids. Deletions cut 0 bases from V and 0 bases from J, with 18 bases between. Germline V gives CDR1 SGHDN, CDR2 FVKESK. The CDR3 sequence: CASSQDLGGQQASYEQYF. The DNA of the CDR3 is TGTGCCAGCAGCCAAGATCTTGGAGGACAGCAAGCCTCCTACGAGCAGTACTTC.

V is TRBV15 and J is TRBJ2-7, with D unresolved. This CDR3 is 14 amino acids long. The V gene lost 0 bases and the J gene lost 5 bases, with 11 bases spanning the gap. Germline V gives CDR1 LNHNV, CDR2 YYDKDF (reference sequence). The CDR3 coding sequence is TGTGCCACCAGCAGAGATCCGTCCAGCGACGAGCAGTACTTC. Translating gives CATSRDPSSDEQYF.

The table lists this clone with a count of one. The gene calls are TRBV12-3 or TRBV12-4 and TRBJ1-1; D is uncertain. The CDR3 is 13 residues long. V lost 8 bases and J lost 6, with 16 bases in between. CDR3 protein: CASPRWGSAEAFF. The CDR3 DNA reads as TGTGCCAGCCCCAGGTGGGGTAGCGCTGAAGCTTTCTTT.

This rearrangement joins TRBV5-8 to TRBJ1-6; D is ambiguous. Germline CDR1 and CDR2: SGHTS and YDEGEE. The CDR3 contains 19 residues. V lost 1 base to trimming and J lost 2 bases, with 19 bases between them. CDR3 coding DNA: TGTGCCAGCAGCTTGCCCGGGTGGGAGAAGCCTCCCTATAATTCACCCCTCCACTTT. Amino acids: CASSLPGWEKPPYNSPLHF.

This chain links TRBV4-1 with TRBJ2-3; maybe TRBD2 (6 bases). CDR1 is MGHRA and CDR2 is YSYEKL in the germline V gene. The ends were cut back, 4 bases at V and 1 base at J, with 18 bases in the middle. The CDR3 totals 17 residues. Here the CDR3 DNA reads TGCGCCAGCAGCCCCCGGGGGTCGCGGGGTGGCACAGATACGCAGTATTTT. This translates into CASSPRGSRGGTDTQYF.

The chain is built from TRBV4-3 and TRBJ2-7, with 7 nucleotides matching TRBD1. Germline CDR1 is LGHNA and CDR2 is YSLEER. Germline trimming cut 2 bases from V and 0 bases from J; bases unmatched to any gene: 7. This CDR3 contains 16 residues. The DNA for the CDR3 is TGCGCCAGCAGCCAATATTTGGCAGGGGGCTCCTACGAGCAGTACTTC. Translation gives CASSQYLAGGSYEQYF.

In this sample, this clone turned up once. The V call is TRBV10-2, the J call TRBJ2-4, with D possibly being TRBD1 or TRBD2 (5 bases each). Trimming took 2 bases from V and 0 from J, leaving 5 bases between them. This CDR3 has 14 amino acids. The germline CDR1 and CDR2 sequences are WSHSY and SAAADI. CDR3 DNA: TGCGCCAGCAGTGAGGGGGGAGCCAAAAACATTCAGTACTTC. Translated, it gives CASSEGGAKNIQYF.

This sequence joins TRBV19 and TRBJ1-6; D may be TRBD1 (5 bases). The CDR3 has 18 amino acids. The V gene lost 5 bases and the J gene lost 0 bases, with 17 bases spanning the gap. Germline assignment: CDR1 LNHDA and CDR2 SQIVND (reference sequence). In DNA, the CDR3 is TGTGCCAGTAGTCACAGGACGGGAATCAGCTCCTATAATTCACCCCTCCACTTT. Encoded protein: CASSHRTGISSYNSPLHF.

The chain combines TRBV5-1 with TRBJ2-5; D is undetermined. Germline lookup yields CDR1 SGHRS and CDR2 YFSETQ. Between the trimmed V and J ends, which lost 0 bases and 5 bases, there was a span of 14 bases. The CDR3 sequence is 15 residues long. CDR3 amino acids: CASSLAGILGETQYF. The CDR3 coding sequence is TGCGCCAGCAGCTTGGCCGGCATATTAGGGGAGACCCAGTACTTC.

The chain has TRBV19 and TRBJ2-1; 9 bases map to TRBD1. Germline CDR1 and CDR2: LNHDA and SQIVND (reference sequence). The CDR3 spans 13 residues. After removal of 5 bases from V and 12 bases from J, the junction contained 8 bases not matched to a gene. CDR3 DNA: TGTGCCAGTAGTGTGGGGACAGGGACAGCGCAGTTCTTC. It specifies CASSVGTGTAQFF.

This clone was detected once. The chain links TRBV28 to TRBJ1-4, with D hard to call. This CDR3 contains 13 residues. CDR1 is MDHEN, CDR2 SYDVKM, per germline. V lost 10 bases, J lost 5 bases, and 14 bases lay in between. The CDR3 protein is CATRRVRNEKLFF. As DNA, the CDR3 is TGTGCCACCCGCCGGGTCCGAAATGAAAAACTGTTTTTT.

This clone showed up just once. The chain joins TRBV7-2 to TRBJ2-3; D gene ambiguous. CDR1 is SGHTA and CDR2 is FQGNSA in the germline V gene. The germline V and J ends were trimmed by 7 bases and 0 bases, with 11 bases remaining between them. There are 14 residues in the CDR3. CDR3 region: CASTLVPSTDTQYF. Here the CDR3 DNA reads TGTGCCAGCACCCTCGTTCCAAGCACAGATACGCAGTATTTT.

V usage is TRBV2 and J usage is TRBJ2-7; tentatively, D is TRBD1 or TRBD2 (5 bases each). Germline loops: CDR1 SNHLY, CDR2 FYNNEI. The V gene lost 6 bases and the J gene lost 4 bases, with 19 bases spanning the gap. This CDR3 has 15 residues. The DNA of the CDR3 is TGTGCCAGCAGGGGGGTCAGGATAAACCGATACGAGCAGTACTTC. Its translation: CASRGVRINRYEQYF.

The chain recombines TRBV7-8 with TRBJ2-7; 8 bases match TRBD1. Germline values: CDR1 SGHVS, CDR2 FQNEAQ. The CDR3 has 13 residues. V trimming: 1 base; J trimming: 7 bases; junction bases outside the gene matches: 3. The CDR3 bases are TGTGCCAGCAGCTTAGGGACAGGGAGGGAGCAGTACTTC. This sequence encodes CASSLGTGREQYF.

A few counts support this clone. J is TRBJ1-2 and V is TRBV10-3; tentative D call: TRBD1 (5 bases). The CDR3 sequence is 12 residues long. Germline CDR1 ENHRY, CDR2 SYGVKD. V dropped 7 bases and J dropped 8 bases, with 14 bases sitting between them. CDR3 nucleotides: TGTGCCATCACTGCAGGGAATCGCGGCTACACCTTC. Its translation: CAITAGNRGYTF.

V is TRBV11-3 and J is TRBJ1-3; D is unclear. Trimming took off 5 bases at V and 3 bases at J, with 11 bases between the two ends. Per germline, CDR1 SGHNT and CDR2 YENEEA. CDR3 length: 14 residues. CDR3 amino acids: CASSDLKVGNTIYF. The CDR3 DNA reads as TGTGCCAGCAGCGATCTAAAAGTTGGAAACACCATATATTTT.

This chain connects TRBV18 to TRBJ1-4; D unclear. Germline assignment: CDR1 KGHSH and CDR2 LQKENI. CDR3 length equals 15 residues. V was pared by 3 bases and J by 8 bases, with 16 bases between. In nucleotides, the CDR3 is TGTGCCAGCTCACCCGACGGACGCTATAAGGAAAAACTGTTTTTT. It is translated as CASSPDGRYKEKLFF.

The chain is built from TRBV12-5 and TRBJ2-2; D may be TRBD2 (6 bases). The germline V gene has CDR1 LGHNT and CDR2 FRNRAP. This CDR3 contains 15 residues. The germline V and J ends were trimmed by 0 bases and 4 bases, with 9 bases remaining between them. The CDR3 bases are TGTGCTAGTGGTTTGGTAGTAGCGGCCACCGGGGAGCTGTTTTTT. Its translation is CASGLVVAATGELFF.

This chain links TRBV19 with TRBJ2-7; tentative D call: TRBD1 (5 bases). This CDR3 has 15 residues. The germline gives CDR1 LNHDA, CDR2 SQIVND (reference sequence). Between the trimmed V and J ends, which lost 5 bases and 3 bases, there was a span of 17 bases. CDR3 amino acids: CASSPAARVGYEQYF. CDR3 sequence (DNA): TGTGCCAGTAGTCCCGCTGCCAGGGTGGGCTACGAGCAGTACTTC.

Points on this clone: Sequence at one end of the junction differs from germline and may be a read error. This chain connects TRBV28 to TRBJ1-1; possibly TRBD1 for D (5 bases). The CDR3 consists of 11 residues. Per the germline V gene, CDR1 is MDHEN and CDR2 is SYDVKM. The CDR3 bases are TGCAGGGCGGGGTTGGCCACTGAAGCTTTCTTT. Translating gives CRAGLATEAFF.

V and J are TRBV28 and TRBJ2-3; 8 bases match TRBD2. With V trimmed by 5 bases and J by 5 bases, 12 bases remained unmatched. Germline assignment: CDR1 MDHEN and CDR2 SYDVKM. CDR3 size: 16 residues. Written as DNA, the CDR3 is TGTGCCAGCAGTACTCAGACGGCGGGGGGCTTAGATACGCAGTATTTT. Its translation is CASSTQTAGGLDTQYF.

The gene calls are TRBV12-3 or TRBV12-4 and TRBJ2-7, with 7 nucleotides matching TRBD1. Trimming removed 8 bases from V and 2 bases from J; junction bases left unmatched: 6. The CDR3 has 13 amino acids. Here the CDR3 DNA reads TGTGCCAGCCGTAGCCAGGGGGCCTACGAGCAGTACTTC. Translation gives CASRSQGAYEQYF.

The chain employs TRBV10-3 and TRBJ1-2; perhaps TRBD1 as D (6 bases). Germline CDR1 ENHRY, CDR2 SYGVKD. The ends were cut back, 10 bases at V and 4 bases at J, with 22 bases in the middle. The length of the CDR3 is 15 residues. In DNA form, the CDR3 reads TGTGCCACCAATGGGGGGGACACGACTTCCTATGGCTACACCTTC. It encodes CATNGGDTTSYGYTF.